Listed here are 26 T cell receptor beta chains from one sample, sequenced in a study of OX40 agonist ivuxolimab in advanced cancers. The table came from immunoSEQ multiplex PCR; TCRdb's copy has only in-frame clones and leaves some out. The sample records some 80,000 clones, approximately 84% being singletons. The specimen was CD4+ or CD8+ T cells sorted from blood, collected in a trial of the OX40 agonist ivuxolimab. These receptors were collected from an adult with an advanced solid tumor such as melanoma, head and neck, liver or kidney cancer.

The V gene is TRBV6-5, the J gene TRBJ2-7; TRBD2 agrees at 7 bases. CDR1 is MNHEY and CDR2 is SVGAGI in the germline V gene. With V trimmed by 5 bases and J by 3 bases, 10 bases remained unmatched. This CDR3 comprises 15 residues. The CDR3 is CASSALSGPHYEQYF. DNA of the CDR3: TGTGCCAGCAGTGCCCTTAGCGGGCCCCACTACGAGCAGTACTTC.

The J gene is TRBJ2-3, the V gene TRBV11-3; 8 bases match TRBD2. Trimming cost V 3 bases and J 5 bases; bases outside gene matches: 4. Germline V CDR1 and CDR2: SGHNT, YENEEA. The length of the CDR3 is 14 residues. CDR3 sequence: CASSLEAGVDTQYF. CDR3 sequence (DNA): TGTGCCAGCAGCTTGGAAGCGGGAGTAGATACGCAGTATTTT.

The chain recombines TRBV27 with TRBJ2-1, with D possibly being TRBD1 or TRBD2 (5 bases each). Germline V gene sequence: CDR1 MNHEY, CDR2 SMNVEV (reference sequence). The CDR3 has 17 residues. Trimming stripped 8 bases from V and 0 bases from J, with 20 bases between. This CDR3 is CASGTFSGRRSYNEQFF. CDR3 coding DNA: TGTGCCAGCGGAACCTTTTCGGGGCGCCGCTCCTACAATGAGCAGTTCTTC.

This clone was counted only a few times. The chain combines TRBV2 with TRBJ2-7; D is undetermined. The CDR3 consists of 15 residues. Germline-derived CDR1 and CDR2 are SNHLY and FYNNEI. Trimming removed 4 bases at V and 1 base at J, with 14 bases between. The CDR3 reads CASSARQTSSYEQYF. The DNA for the CDR3 is TGTGCCAGCAGTGCTCGGCAGACTTCGTCCTACGAGCAGTACTTC.

The rearrangement links TRBV5-5 to TRBJ2-1; D is perhaps TRBD2 (5 bases). This CDR3 contains 15 residues. Trimming left V 3 bases short and J 7 bases short, with 17 bases between. Germline CDR1 SGHKS, CDR2 YYEKEE (reference sequence). The CDR3 nucleotides read TGTGCCAGCAGCTGGAGCGTGGGTCCGGGGAATGAGCAGTTCTTC. It yields the protein CASSWSVGPGNEQFF.

This chain links TRBV2 with TRBJ1-2; a weak D match, TRBD1 (6 bases). Germline-derived CDR1 and CDR2 are SNHLY and FYNNEI. This CDR3 contains 18 residues. V was clipped by 7 bases and J by 4 bases, with 28 bases between them. The CDR3 region has the DNA TGTGCCAGCACCAATGTTGAGTACAGGGATGGTCCCGTCTATGGCTACACCTTC. Protein product: CASTNVEYRDGPVYGYTF.

V and J are TRBV5-1 and TRBJ2-2; D unresolved. The germline V gene has CDR1 SGHRS and CDR2 YFSETQ. The CDR3 is 13 residues long. V gave up 2 bases and J gave up 3 bases, with 5 bases separating them. This CDR3 is CASSFSDTGELFF. The CDR3 DNA is TGCGCCAGCAGCTTTTCAGACACCGGGGAGCTGTTTTTT. The full variable domain, in which reference TRBV5-1 and TRBJ2-2 provide the parts outside the CDR3, is KAGVTQTPRYLIKTRGQQVTLSCSPISGHRSVSWYQQTPGQGLQFLFEYFSETQRNKGNFPGRFSGRQFSNSRSEMNVSTLELGDSALYLCASSFSDTGELFFGEGSRLTVL.

The rearrangement uses TRBV6-1 and TRBJ1-6; D unresolved. This CDR3 is built from 15 residues. Germline loops: CDR1 MNHNS, CDR2 SASEGT. Trimming removed 0 bases at V and 8 bases at J, with 11 bases between. This chain's CDR3 is CASSEAGGLHSPLHF. DNA for the CDR3: TGTGCCAGCAGTGAAGCTGGCGGACTACATTCACCCCTCCACTTT.

This clone was counted once. The chain carries TRBV11-2 and TRBJ1-3; D is unclear. V was trimmed by 6 bases and J by 0 bases, leaving 12 bases between them. CDR1 and CDR2 (germline): SGHAT, FQNNGV. The CDR3 sequence is 15 residues long. The CDR3 nucleotides read TGTGCCAGCAGTCCATACCGAGGCTCTGGAAACACCATATATTTT. Encoded protein: CASSPYRGSGNTIYF.

The sample holds a few counts of this clone. V is TRBV7-7 and J is TRBJ2-7; D is perhaps TRBD2 (6 bases). Germline V gene data show CDR1 as SSHAT and CDR2 as FNYEAQ (reference sequence). This CDR3 contains 13 residues. With 5 bases removed from V and 1 base from J, the gap between germline ends came to 9 bases. For the CDR3, the DNA is TGTGCCAGCAGCGGCGGGGCGTCCTACGAGCAGTACTTC. It is translated as CASSGGASYEQYF.

The chain recombines TRBV21-1 with TRBJ2-2; whether TRBD1, the table's D call, matches the DNA was not checked. TRBV21-1 is listed as a pseudogene. This CDR3 has 15 residues. CDR3 residues: CASGKGDTNTGELFF. CDR3 DNA: TGTGCCAGCGGAAAAGGGGACACGAACACCGGGGAGCTGTTTTTT.

The gene calls are TRBV18 and TRBJ2-7; 14 nucleotides agree with TRBD2. V shed 3 bases, J shed 3 bases, and the junction held 13 bases outside the gene matches. This CDR3 contains 19 residues. Germline CDR1 and CDR2: KGHSH and LQKENI. CDR3 in amino acids: CASSPRGLAGGGQGYEQYF. The CDR3 DNA is TGTGCCAGCTCACCCCGCGGACTAGCGGGAGGCGGCCAGGGCTACGAGCAGTACTTC.

As DNA, the CDR3 is TGTGCCAGCAGCTTAGGCCCCATAGGGCAAACCTACGAGCAGTACTTC. Translated, it gives CASSLGPIGQTYEQYF. The V and J genes are TRBV7-2 and TRBJ2-7, with D uncertain. The length of the CDR3 is 16 residues. The germline CDR1 and CDR2 sequences are SGHTA and FQGNSA. V was pared by 1 base and J by 2 bases, with 15 bases between.

The chain employs TRBV11-2 and TRBJ2-3; 8 nucleotides align to TRBD2. V gave up 4 bases and J gave up 2 bases; unmatched junction bases: 5. Looked up from germline, CDR1 is SGHAT and CDR2 is FQNNGV. The length of the CDR3 is 15 residues. The chain's CDR3 is CASSSTSGPTDTQYF. CDR3 bases: TGTGCCAGCAGCTCCACTAGCGGACCCACAGATACGCAGTATTTT.

This chain joins TRBV6-5 and TRBJ1-2, with D possibly matching TRBD1 (6 bases). Germline V gene data show CDR1 as MNHEY and CDR2 as SVGAGI. This CDR3 comprises 14 residues. V gave up 0 bases and J gave up 4 bases, with 9 bases separating them. CDR3 DNA sequence: TGTGCCAGCAGTTACTCGAACAGGGTCTATGGCTACACCTTC. This translates into CASSYSNRVYGYTF.

The chain employs TRBV18 and TRBJ2-2; 8 nucleotides line up with TRBD1. The germline V gene encodes CDR1 KGHSH and CDR2 LQKENI. V lost 6 bases to trimming and J lost 2 bases; unmatched junction nucleotides: 5. The CDR3 spans 15 residues. The CDR3 loop is CASSLGTGNTGELFF. The CDR3 DNA is TGTGCCAGCTCCCTCGGGACAGGAAACACCGGGGAGCTGTTTTTT.

This chain uses TRBV29-1 with TRBJ2-7; D unresolved. V was trimmed by 4 bases and J by 3 bases, leaving 10 bases between them. Per the germline V gene, CDR1 is SQVTM and CDR2 is ANQGSEA. The CDR3 sequence is 12 residues long. CDR3 in amino acids: CSVGDGRYEQYF. Here the CDR3 DNA reads TGCAGCGTTGGTGACGGACGCTACGAGCAGTACTTC.

The CDR3, as DNA: TGTGCCTGGAGGGCAGGGATGGTTCCTGGAAACACCATATATTTT. This encodes CAWRAGMVPGNTIYF. The chain employs TRBV30 and TRBJ1-3; D is perhaps TRBD1 (5 bases). The germline CDR1 and CDR2 sequences are GTSNPN and SVGIG (reference sequence). Trimming left V 3 bases short and J 2 bases short, with 14 bases between. The CDR3 is 15 residues long.

The chain recombines TRBV2 with TRBJ1-4; no reliable D call. This CDR3 is 14 amino acids long. Germline CDR1 and CDR2: SNHLY and FYNNEI. Trimming removed 6 bases at V and 3 bases at J, with 11 bases between. This chain's CDR3 is CASSGVVANEKLFF. CDR3 sequence (DNA): TGTGCCAGCAGCGGGGTGGTAGCTAATGAAAAACTGTTTTTT.

The V call is TRBV7-8, the J call TRBJ1-5; no reliable D call. The CDR3 consists of 14 residues. V lost 3 bases, J lost 5 bases, and 11 bases lay in between. Looked up from germline, CDR1 is SGHVS and CDR2 is FQNEAQ. The CDR3 here is CASSFSGFYQPQHF. DNA of the CDR3: TGTGCCAGCAGCTTCTCCGGATTTTATCAGCCCCAGCATTTT.

CDR3 sequence: CASRQMRGNQYNEQFF. CDR3 coding DNA: TGTGCCAGCAGGCAAATGCGGGGGAATCAGTACAATGAGCAGTTCTTC. The genes are TRBV7-2 and TRBJ2-1; 7 nucleotides align to TRBD2. The CDR3 covers 16 residues. With V trimmed by 6 bases and J by 4 bases, 12 bases remained unmatched. The germline gives CDR1 SGHTA, CDR2 FQGNSA.

The rearrangement uses TRBV19 and TRBJ2-3; maybe TRBD1 (6 bases). V lost 9 bases and J 6 bases, leaving 19 bases between the germline ends. Germline V CDR1 and CDR2: LNHDA, SQIVND (reference sequence). This CDR3 is built from 14 residues. CDR3 DNA sequence: TGTGCCAGCAGGGTGACAGGCCAAGGGGATACGCAGTATTTT. Protein sequence: CASRVTGQGDTQYF.

V gene TRBV23-1 combines with J gene TRBJ1-1, with 7 bases matching TRBD1. TRBV23-1 is an ORF, and what it does is uncertain. This CDR3 has 13 amino acids. Trimming took 2 bases from V and 7 from J; bases not matched to a gene: 4. The CDR3 spells CASSQGTALEAFF. Written as DNA, the CDR3 is TGCGCCAGCAGTCAAGGGACAGCCCTTGAAGCTTTCTTT.

This chain uses TRBV6-8 with TRBJ1-2; no clear D. The CDR3 consists of 11 residues. V shed 6 bases and J shed 8 bases, with 10 bases lying between them. Per germline, CDR1 MNHGY and CDR2 SAAAGT. CDR3: CASSLRRGYTF. In DNA form, the CDR3 reads TGTGCCAGCAGCTTAAGAAGAGGCTACACCTTC.

The CDR3 DNA reads as TGTGCCAGCAGTGATCGCGGGGTCTCCTACAATGAGCAGTTCTTC. Amino acids: CASSDRGVSYNEQFF. The chain joins TRBV2 to TRBJ2-1, with D perhaps TRBD2 (6 bases). There are 15 residues in the CDR3. Germline-derived CDR1 and CDR2 are SNHLY and FYNNEI. The V end lost 3 bases, the J end lost 0 bases, and 9 bases lay between the germline ends.

The sample holds one count of this clone. This chain links TRBV18 with TRBJ2-2; D possibly uses TRBD1 or TRBD2 (5 bases each). From germline, CDR1 is KGHSH and CDR2 LQKENI. The CDR3 covers 14 residues. V lost 6 bases and J lost 9, with 17 bases in between. Here the CDR3 reads CASSTRGDSRELFF. The CDR3 DNA reads TGTGCCAGCTCGACCCGAGGGGATTCCCGGGAGCTGTTTTTT. The whole variable domain, remainder taken from reference TRBV18 and TRBJ2-2, is NAGVMQNPRHLVRRRGQEARLRCSPMKGHSHVYWYRQLPEEGLKFMVYLQKENIIDESGMPKERFSAEFPKEGPSILRIQQVVRGDSAAYFCASSTRGDSRELFFGEGSRLTVL.